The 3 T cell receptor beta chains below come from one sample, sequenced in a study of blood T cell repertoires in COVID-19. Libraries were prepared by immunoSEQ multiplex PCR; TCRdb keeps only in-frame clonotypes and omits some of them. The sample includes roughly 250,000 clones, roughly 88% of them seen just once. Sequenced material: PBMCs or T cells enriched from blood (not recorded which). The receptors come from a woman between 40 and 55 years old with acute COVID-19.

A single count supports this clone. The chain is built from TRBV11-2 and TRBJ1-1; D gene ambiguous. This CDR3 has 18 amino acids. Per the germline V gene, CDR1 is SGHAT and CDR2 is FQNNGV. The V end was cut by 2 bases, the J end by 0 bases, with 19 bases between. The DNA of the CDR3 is TGTGCCAGCAGCTTATTTTTCGGCGGGAAGATAGTGAACACTGAAGCTTTCTTT. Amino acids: CASSLFFGGKIVNTEAFF.

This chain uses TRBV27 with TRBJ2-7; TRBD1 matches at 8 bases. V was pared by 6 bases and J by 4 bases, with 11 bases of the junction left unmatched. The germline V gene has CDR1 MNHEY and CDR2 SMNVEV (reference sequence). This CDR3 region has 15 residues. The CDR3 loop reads CASSARDRIAYEQYV. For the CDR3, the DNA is TGTGCCAGCAGCGCCCGGGACAGGATAGCGTACGAGCAGTACGTC.

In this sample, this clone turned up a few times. The chain's CDR3 is CASSLELAGSLFYEQYF. As DNA, the CDR3 is TGCGCCAGCAGCTTGGAACTAGCGGGATCCCTCTTCTACGAGCAGTACTTC. The chain uses TRBV5-1 and TRBJ2-7, with TRBD2 matching 10 bases. Per germline, CDR1 SGHRS and CDR2 YFSETQ. The CDR3 length is 17 residues. J lost 3 bases, V lost 0 bases, and 9 bases had no gene match.